A single sample gave rise to the 4 T cell receptor beta chains below, sequenced in a study of T cell changes during pregnancy in multiple sclerosis. Here immunoSEQ multiplex PCR was the method, and the copy in TCRdb shows in-frame clones only, minus some. The top ten clones hold about 1.2% of a sample with tens of thousands of clones, around 92% of them seen once. The sequenced sample was peripheral blood, obtained after pregnancy. These receptors all stem from a female donor in good health, enrolled as a control in a pregnancy study.

The gene calls are TRBV29-1 and TRBJ2-7, with D perhaps matching TRBD1 (5 bases). This CDR3 has 11 amino acids. V lost 6 bases to trimming and J lost 7 bases, with 13 bases between them. The germline CDR1 and CDR2 sequences are SQVTM and ANQGSEA. Here the CDR3 reads CSVEWGGEQYF. The CDR3 DNA reads TGCAGCGTGGAATGGGGCGGAGAGCAGTACTTC.

J is TRBJ1-2 and V is TRBV9; 7 nucleotides line up with TRBD1. This CDR3 contains 16 residues. CDR1 is SGDLS and CDR2 is YYNGEE in the germline V gene. V shed 4 bases, J shed 2 bases, and the junction held 11 bases outside the gene matches. The CDR3, as DNA: TGTGCCAGCAGCTCAGGGACAGCCGCTTCGAACTATGGCTACACCTTC. It yields the protein CASSSGTAASNYGYTF.

This clone was detected only a few times. The V gene is TRBV5-6, the J gene TRBJ1-1; TRBD1 matches 9 bases. The CDR3 extends over 14 amino acids. From germline, CDR1 is SGHDT and CDR2 YYEEEE. V trimming: 2 bases; J trimming: 2 bases; junction bases outside the gene matches: 1. The CDR3 DNA follows: TGTGCCAGCAGCTTACAGGGGGCTAACACTGAAGCTTTCTTT. This gives the protein CASSLQGANTEAFF.

The chain joins TRBV4-3 to TRBJ1-4; D not certain. Deletions cut 0 bases from V and 2 bases from J, with 7 bases between. Germline V gene data show CDR1 as LGHNA and CDR2 as YSLEER. The length of the CDR3 is 15 residues. The CDR3 reads CASSQDIGTNEKLFF. The CDR3 DNA follows: TGCGCCAGCAGCCAAGATATCGGGACTAATGAAAAACTGTTTTTT.